The rows below give T cell receptor beta chains drawn from one sample of a study of cytomegalovirus exposure and HLA in healthy donors. Assay used: immunoSEQ multiplex PCR; TCRdb lists only in-frame clones, some missing. The data show approximately 170,000 clones, almost 75% seen once. The sample comprised PBMCs. These receptors were collected from a woman aged 25 to 45 in good health and CMV-seropositive. Each CDR3 is given with its conserved first and last residue. D genes are given only for firm matches. Expanded clones get a size class; other rows say once, few or many, or leave the size out.

size	J	V	length	D	CDR3	DNA
.	TRBJ2-1	TRBV15	17	TRBD2	CATSRSGLAADYNEQFF	TGTGCCACCAGCAGGAGTGGACTAGCGGCAGACTACAATGAGCAGTTCTTC
few	TRBJ1-1	TRBV11-2	13	.	CASSLVQNTEAFF	TGTGCCAGCAGCTTAGTCCAGAACACTGAAGCTTTCTTT
.	TRBJ2-3	TRBV5-1	18	TRBD2	CASSLAGLAGRERDTQYF	TGCGCCAGCAGCTTGGCCGGCCTAGCGGGTAGGGAGAGAGATACGCAGTATTTT
few	TRBJ1-3	TRBV28	15	.	CASSGMTDSGNTIYF	TGTGCCAGCAGCGGTATGACTGACTCTGGAAACACCATATATTTT
.	TRBJ1-3	TRBV5-1	17	.	CASSPRPTGNSGNTIYF	TGCGCCAGCAGCCCTCGACCGACGGGGAACTCTGGAAACACCATATATTTT
.	TRBJ2-3	TRBV27	13	.	CASSPPGGDTQYF	TGTGCCAGCAGTCCCCCAGGGGGGGATACGCAGTATTTT
.	TRBJ1-2	TRBV5-4	16	.	CASSPAGPESNYGYTF	TGTGCCAGCAGCCCGGCAGGGCCCGAATCGAACTATGGCTACACCTTC
.	TRBJ2-6	TRBV28	18	.	CASSPRQRLISGANVLTF	TGTGCCAGCAGCCCGCGACAACGCCTAATCTCTGGGGCCAACGTCCTGACTTTC
.	TRBJ2-2	TRBV18	15	TRBD1	CASSPLSGGTGELFF	TGTGCCAGCTCACCACTCTCAGGGGGCACCGGGGAGCTGTTTTTT
.	TRBJ2-2	TRBV7-2	15	.	CASTKMASNTGELFF	TGTGCCAGCACCAAGATGGCTTCGAACACCGGGGAGCTGTTTTTT
few	TRBJ2-1	TRBV19	14	TRBD1	CASSPTGVVNEQFF	TGTGCCAGTAGCCCGACAGGGGTCGTCAATGAGCAGTTCTTC
few	TRBJ2-3	TRBV6-5	14	.	CASSYVGSADTQYF	TGTGCCAGCAGTTACGTCGGGAGCGCAGATACGCAGTATTTT
.	TRBJ1-4	TRBV5-4	15	.	CASSLGEGPNEKLFF	TGTGCCAGCAGCTTGGGGGAGGGACCAAATGAAAAACTGTTTTTT
few	TRBJ2-3	TRBV9	15	.	CASSVVRTFTDSQYF	TGTGCCAGCAGCGTAGTCCGGACTTTCACAGATTCGCAGTATTTT
.	TRBJ1-2	TRBV18	13	.	CASSPGGEDGYTF	TGTGCCAGCTCACCAGGAGGGGAGGATGGCTACACCTTC
.	TRBJ2-3	TRBV15	15	.	CATSRDYQGGDTQYF	TGTGCCACCAGCAGAGATTACCAGGGGGGAGATACGCAGTATTTT
.	TRBJ2-1	TRBV7-9	15	TRBD2	CASSGRAGGYNEQFF	TGTGCCAGCAGCGGCCGGGCGGGAGGGTACAATGAGCAGTTCTTC
.	TRBJ2-2	TRBV7-9	17	.	CSSSLGSRGRTPGELFF	TGTTCCAGCAGCTTAGGGTCCCGCGGGCGGACCCCCGGGGAGCTGTTTTTT
.	TRBJ1-1	TRBV13	12	.	CASSLGRGGAFF	TGTGCCAGCAGCTTAGGACGGGGGGGAGCTTTCTTT
.	TRBJ2-7	TRBV6-1	13	TRBD2	CATQAGGAYEQYF	TGTGCCACCCAGGCGGGGGGTGCCTACGAGCAGTACTTC
.	TRBJ2-2	TRBV6-1	14	.	CASSESGDTGELFF	TGTGCCAGCAGTGAAAGTGGAGACACCGGGGAGCTGTTTTTT
few	TRBJ2-7	TRBV15	14	TRBD2	CATSTRTSGVEQYF	TGTGCCACCAGCACTAGGACTAGCGGGGTCGAGCAGTACTTC
.	TRBJ1-2	TRBV5-4	14	TRBD1	CASSHGTVSVGYTF	TGTGCCAGCAGCCACGGGACAGTAAGTGTCGGCTACACCTTC
.	TRBJ1-1	TRBV10-3	14	TRBD1	CAIRSGTGNTEAFF	TGTGCCATCAGGTCCGGGACAGGCAACACTGAAGCTTTCTTT
.	TRBJ1-3	TRBV4-2	14	.	CASSDRDLANTIYF	TGTGCCAGCAGCGACCGGGACTTGGCAAACACCATATATTTT
.	TRBJ2-1	TRBV7-2	16	TRBD2	CASSLRQAGGLHEQFF	TGTGCCAGCAGCTTGAGACAAGCGGGAGGGCTGCATGAGCAGTTCTTC
.	TRBJ2-5	TRBV5-6	15	.	CASSLVSSGEETQYF	TGTGCCAGCAGCTTGGTCTCGTCCGGGGAAGAGACCCAGTACTTC
.	TRBJ2-1	TRBV10-3	15	TRBD2	CAIRTREGQDNEQFF	TGTGCCATCAGGACTCGGGAGGGCCAAGACAATGAGCAGTTCTTC
.	TRBJ2-7	TRBV11-2	17	.	CASSLVGGRAGSYEQYF	TGTGCCAGCAGCTTAGTAGGTGGCAGGGCGGGATCCTACGAGCAGTACTTC
.	TRBJ2-7	TRBV11-1	14	.	CASSLIAGQYEQYF	TGTGCCAGCAGCCTTATAGCGGGACAGTACGAGCAGTACTTC
once	TRBJ2-7	TRBV25-1	14	TRBD1	CASSFGQGASEQYF	TGTGCCAGCAGCTTTGGACAGGGGGCTTCCGAGCAGTACTTC
.	TRBJ2-1	TRBV10-1	13	.	CASNRGFMSEQFF	TGCGCCAGCAACCGGGGTTTTATGAGTGAGCAGTTCTTC
few	TRBJ1-4	TRBV18	14	.	CASSPGQINEKLFF	TGTGCCAGCTCACCAGGGCAGATTAATGAAAAACTGTTTTTT
.	TRBJ2-1	TRBV11-2	13	.	CASSSERFNEQFF	TGTGCCAGCAGCTCAGAGCGGTTTAATGAGCAGTTCTTC
.	TRBJ2-5	TRBV13	17	TRBD2	CASSLVGLAGTEETQYF	TGTGCCAGCAGCTTAGTGGGACTAGCGGGGACAGAAGAGACCCAGTACTTC
.	TRBJ1-3	TRBV28	18	TRBD1	CASSPFGQGSFSGNTIYF	TGTGCCAGCAGCCCCTTTGGACAGGGATCATTCTCTGGAAACACCATATATTTT
.	TRBJ2-2	TRBV7-6	14	.	CASSYIGETGELFF	TGTGCCAGCAGCTATATCGGGGAAACCGGGGAGCTGTTTTTT
.	TRBJ2-1	TRBV7-9	16	TRBD2	CASTFQLAGSYNEQFF	TGTGCCAGCACCTTTCAGCTAGCGGGGTCCTACAATGAGCAGTTCTTC
.	TRBJ2-2	TRBV19	17	TRBD2	CASSMHRLAGAGGELFF	TGTGCCAGTAGTATGCATCGCCTAGCGGGAGCTGGCGGGGAGCTGTTTTTT
.	TRBJ2-1	TRBV7-8	15	.	CASSPYTGGASEQFF	TGTGCCAGCAGTCCATATACAGGGGGGGCGTCTGAGCAGTTCTTC
.	TRBJ1-5	TRBV19	15	.	CASSTDMGKRQPQHF	TGTGCCAGTAGTACGGACATGGGCAAGCGACAGCCCCAGCATTTT
.	TRBJ1-3	TRBV6-5	14	.	CASSTTGSGNTIYF	TGTGCCAGCAGTACCACCGGCTCTGGAAACACCATATATTTT
few	TRBJ2-3	TRBV21-1	15	.	CASSKGGKAADTQYF	TGTGCCAGCAGCAAAGGAGGGAAGGCAGCAGATACGCAGTATTTT
.	TRBJ1-1	TRBV6-6	13	.	CASGYSLGLEAFF	TGTGCCAGCGGTTACTCTTTGGGGCTTGAAGCTTTCTTT
.	TRBJ2-1	TRBV28	15	.	CASSFPGEAYNEQFF	TGTGCCAGCAGTTTTCCGGGAGAGGCCTACAATGAGCAGTTCTTC
.	TRBJ2-7	TRBV5-4	17	TRBD2	CASSSGGRLAGDYEQYF	TGTGCCAGCAGCTCAGGCGGAAGACTAGCGGGGGACTACGAGCAGTACTTC
few	TRBJ1-5	TRBV14	13	TRBD1	CASSKKGQGPQHF	TGTGCCAGCAGCAAAAAAGGACAGGGGCCCCAGCATTTT
.	TRBJ1-1	TRBV7-2	13	.	CASSLSRGAEAFF	TGTGCCAGCAGCTTATCAAGGGGTGCTGAAGCTTTCTTT
.	TRBJ2-1	TRBV28	15	.	CASSLLKGDDNEQFF	TGTGCCAGCAGTTTATTAAAGGGAGACGACAATGAGCAGTTCTTC